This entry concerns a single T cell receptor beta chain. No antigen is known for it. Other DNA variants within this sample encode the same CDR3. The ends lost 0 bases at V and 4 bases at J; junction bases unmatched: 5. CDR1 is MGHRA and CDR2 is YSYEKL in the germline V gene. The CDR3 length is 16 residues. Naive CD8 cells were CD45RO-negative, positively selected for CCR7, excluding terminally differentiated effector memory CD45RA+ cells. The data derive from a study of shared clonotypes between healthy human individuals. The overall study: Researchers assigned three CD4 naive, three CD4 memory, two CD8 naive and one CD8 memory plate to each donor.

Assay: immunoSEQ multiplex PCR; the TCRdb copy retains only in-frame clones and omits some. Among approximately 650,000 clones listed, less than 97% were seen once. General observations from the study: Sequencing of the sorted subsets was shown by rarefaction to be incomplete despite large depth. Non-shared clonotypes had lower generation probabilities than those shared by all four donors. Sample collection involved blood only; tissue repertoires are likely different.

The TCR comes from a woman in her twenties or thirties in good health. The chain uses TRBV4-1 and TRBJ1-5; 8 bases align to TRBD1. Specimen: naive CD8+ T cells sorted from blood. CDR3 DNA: TGCGCCAGCAGCCAAGAAGGACAGGGTGGAAATCAGCCCCAGCATTTT. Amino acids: CASSQEGQGGNQPQHF.